This T cell receptor (beta chain) was sequenced during a study of CD8+ T cells in alopecia areata. CDR1 is GTSNPN and CDR2 is SVGIG in the germline V gene (reference sequence). V gave up 3 bases and J gave up 1 base, with 6 bases separating them. The CDR3 has 12 residues. Extraction of RNA preceded its reverse transcription into cDNA, which served as the sequencing template. This table comes from immunoSEQ multiplex PCR, and its TCRdb copy is limited to in-frame clones, with some not included. The repertoire has 150,000 to 200,000 clones, approximately 52% of them found once; the top ten carry 15% to 20%. The treatment here: oral pan-JAK inhibitor, 5-10 mg twice daily.

The sample was CD4+ T cells sorted from blood, taken at week 56, from a patient treated with tofacitinib. The source is a human donor with alopecia areata. The rearrangement links TRBV30 to TRBJ2-5; D not resolved. CDR3 protein: CAWRQFQETQYF. The CDR3 bases are TGTGCCTGGAGGCAGTTCCAAGAGACCCAGTACTTC.